This T cell receptor beta chain emerged from a study of shared clonotypes between healthy human individuals. TCRdb's copy holds only in-frame clones and misses some; the assay was immunoSEQ multiplex PCR. The table includes almost 700,000 clones, under 95% detected once. Naive-designated CD8 cells lacked CD45RO, were positively enriched for CCR7, and omitted terminally differentiated effector memory CD45RA+ cells. In germline, CDR1 is MDHEN, CDR2 SYDVKM. This CDR3 comprises 13 residues. V was clipped by 6 bases and J by 7 bases, with 12 bases between them. This clonotype was obtained from a man aged 30 to 39 in good health. This rearrangement joins TRBV28 to TRBJ2-2; possible D gene TRBD1, 6 bases. The sequenced sample consisted of naive CD8+ T cells sorted from blood. CDR3 residues: CASSGQKLGELFF. The CDR3, as DNA: TGTGCCAGCAGCGGACAGAAACTCGGGGAGCTGTTTTTT.